Sequencing of this T cell receptor (beta chain) was carried out in a study of blood T cell repertoires in COVID-19. Whole-study context: COVID-19 samples from acute and convalescent phases originated in the United States, Italy and Spain.

Under the authors' procedure: Amplification of reference gene primers provided the estimated nucleated cell counts. The table came from immunoSEQ multiplex PCR; TCRdb's copy has only in-frame clones and leaves some out. Clone size and V and J calls were adopted from that table, with D and trimming inferred from the DNA. Of about 490,000 clones listed, around 85% were seen once; the top ten hold approximately 3.2%. This clone was seen once. Trimming cost V 1 base and J 9 bases, with 12 bases left between them. Germline V lookup: CDR1 GTSNPN, CDR2 SVGIG (reference sequence). This CDR3 is built from 12 residues.

This receptor was identified in a human donor in a cohort sampled during active COVID-19. The chain combines TRBV30 with TRBJ1-1; D call uncertain. Sequenced: peripheral blood. The CDR3 protein is CAWSASRPKAFF. The CDR3 DNA reads as TGTGCCTGGAGTGCCTCCAGGCCAAAAGCTTTCTTT.